The clone carrying this T cell receptor (beta chain) was detected many times. Its antigen remains unidentified. The data derive from a study of CD8+CD57+ T cells in acquired aplastic anemia. Germline lookup yields CDR1 SEHNR and CDR2 FQNEAQ (reference sequence). CDR3 length equals 15 residues. Trimming removed 4 bases from V and 3 bases from J, with 13 bases in between. Study results and limitations: Shared by patients and controls, just under 30 CD8+ CDR3s were abundant in patients. Any difference that existed in CD8+ Simpson's diversity between patients and controls was not significant.

Patients picked for sequencing had shown CD8+CD57+ cell expansion detected by flow cytometry. Patients were untreated when blood was sampled. CDR3 and TCR beta VDJ profiling relied on genomic DNA as the template. One entry per CDR3 protein, called by TCRdb with MiXCR from the reads. Found here are about 98,000 distinct CDR3 sequences, around two thirds of them singletons; the top ten hold roughly two thirds. The clonotype was recovered from a human donor with aplastic anemia. Sequencing was performed on sorted CD4+, CD8+, or CD8+CD57+ T cells (not recorded which) from PBMCs. The rearrangement uses TRBV7-9 and TRBJ1-5; maybe TRBD1 (6 bases). The CDR3 coding sequence is TGTGCCAGCAGCTCACAGGGAAAATTCAATCAGCCCCAGCATTTT. This sequence encodes CASSSQGKFNQPQHF.